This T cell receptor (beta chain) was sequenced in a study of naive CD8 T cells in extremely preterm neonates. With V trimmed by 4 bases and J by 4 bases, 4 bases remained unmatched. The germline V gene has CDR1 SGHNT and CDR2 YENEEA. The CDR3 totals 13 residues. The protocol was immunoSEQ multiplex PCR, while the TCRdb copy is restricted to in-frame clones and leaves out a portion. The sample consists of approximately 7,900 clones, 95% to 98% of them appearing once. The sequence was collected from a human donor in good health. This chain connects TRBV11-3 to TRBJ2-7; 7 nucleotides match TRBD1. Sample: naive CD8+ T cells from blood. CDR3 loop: CASSSRDSYEQYV. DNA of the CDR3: TGTGCCAGCAGCTCTAGGGACAGTTACGAGCAGTACGTC.